Listed here is a single T cell receptor beta chain. In the original analysis: Reference gene primer amplification yielded estimated nucleated cell counts. Libraries were prepared by immunoSEQ multiplex PCR; TCRdb keeps only in-frame clonotypes and omits some of them. V and J calls and clone size are given by that table; D and trimming were obtained from the DNA. In the table there are about 140,000 clones, around 81% of which are singletons. This sample is part of a study of blood T cell repertoires in COVID-19. Study-wide background: The United States, Italy and Spain supplied acute and convalescent COVID-19 samples. T cells, B-cell-depleted T cells, or PBMCs supplied cDNA or gDNA.

V was trimmed by 2 bases and J by 3 bases, leaving 10 bases between them. This CDR3 is built from 14 residues. Germline V lookup: CDR1 MNHEY, CDR2 SVGEGT. V is TRBV6-2 or TRBV6-3 and J is TRBJ1-2, with a tentative D call TRBD1 (5 bases). This receptor was identified in a woman aged 55-69 years with active or convalescent COVID-19. Sequences were obtained from peripheral blood. CDR3 residues: CASSYTQEHYGYTF. The CDR3, as DNA: TGTGCCAGCAGTTACACACAGGAACACTATGGCTACACCTTC.